This T cell receptor beta chain was identified in a study of vaccination and CD4 T cells after COVID-19. Study-wide background: Control wells got either CEFX epitopes, HIV-1 Nef peptides, or no peptide at all.

Comments on this clonotype: As yet, its antigen is unknown.

Cultured CD4+ T cell DNA was sequenced using the Oncomine TCR Beta short-read assay. Someone extracted genomic DNA from cultured CD4+ T cells. TCRdb processed the PCR reads anew with MiXCR; each CDR3 protein has one entry. There are about 17,000 distinct CDR3 sequences in the sample; 30% to 45% occur only once, and about an eighth lies in the top ten. Documented treatment: 10-day PBMC culture with coronavirus spike peptide pools or control peptides (ViraFEST assay). TCR sequencing followed the expansion of antigen-specific T cells with peptide pools in ViraFEST. It was on days 3 and 7 that half the medium was replaced with fresh IL-2 medium. The CDR3 has 14 amino acids. The ends were cut back, 4 bases at V and 4 bases at J, with 13 bases in the middle. Per the germline V gene, CDR1 is SEHNR and CDR2 is FQNEAQ (reference sequence).

The V and J genes are TRBV7-9 and TRBJ1-2; D uncertain. The receptor was derived from a human donor who had recovered from COVID-19. The specimen was CD4+ T cells from blood, cultured in vitro. CDR3 residues: CASSSNSVPYGYTF. CDR3 coding DNA: TGTGCCAGCAGCTCAAACTCTGTTCCCTATGGCTACACCTTC.